A single sample is the source of the 7 T cell receptor beta chains below, sequenced in a study of cytotoxic CD8 clonotypes in ibrutinib-treated CLL (dated by TCRdb to the early 2020s). Libraries were made using the immunoSEQ multiplex PCR assay. In TCRdb, the immuneACCESS table is reduced to in-frame sequences with V and J assigned. These tables do not hold every clone; where another copy was compared, an unresolved V gene accounts for under half, and the others remain unexplained. For this sample there are tens of thousands of clones; just over 85% appear just once. The ten largest clones capture roughly 5.4% of the sample. The input for sequencing was PBMCs, taken before ibrutinib treatment. The origin of the receptors is a human donor with chronic lymphocytic leukemia.

The count of this clone is one. This chain uses TRBV7-3 with TRBJ2-2; perhaps TRBD1 as D (5 bases). Germline CDR1 and CDR2: SGHTA and FQGTGA. The CDR3 runs to 15 residues. V lost 0 bases and J lost 0, with 5 bases in between. The CDR3, as DNA: TGTGCCAGCAGCTTAACAGGGGCGAACACCGGGGAGCTGTTTTTT. Residues: CASSLTGANTGELFF.

The chain recombines TRBV5-1 with TRBJ1-1; no clear D gene. Germline CDR1 SGHRS, CDR2 YFSETQ. This CDR3 has 13 amino acids. Trimming took off 4 bases at V and 4 bases at J, with 11 bases between the two ends. CDR3 amino acids: CASSTPSATEAFF. CDR3 DNA sequence: TGCGCCAGCAGCACACCTTCTGCCACTGAAGCTTTCTTT.

There are a few counts of this clone. The chain couples TRBV6-5 to TRBJ2-7; 8 bases fit TRBD2. CDR1 and CDR2 (germline): MNHEY, SVGAGI. The V gene end was trimmed by 4 bases and the J gene end by 0 bases; junction bases not matched to a gene: 5. The CDR3 contains 15 residues. The CDR3: CASSFTSGPSYEQYF. In DNA, the CDR3 is TGTGCCAGCAGTTTTACTAGCGGACCCTCCTACGAGCAGTACTTC.

The rearrangement joins TRBV29-1 to TRBJ1-1; D is unclear. Germline V gene sequence: CDR1 SQVTM, CDR2 ANQGSEA. The CDR3 has 11 residues. V lost 6 bases to trimming and J lost 1 base, with 6 bases between them. The CDR3 here is CSVLRNTEAFF. CDR3 DNA sequence: TGCAGCGTCTTACGGAACACTGAAGCTTTCTTT.

V is TRBV12-5 and J is TRBJ2-3; either TRBD1 or TRBD2 may fit D (5 bases each). The CDR3 is made up of 17 amino acids. Germline lookup yields CDR1 LGHNT and CDR2 FRNRAP. V lost 1 base to trimming and J lost 0 bases, with 14 bases between them. DNA for the CDR3: TGTGCTAGTGGTTTGGGACGGGACGCCGCTAGCACAGATACGCAGTATTTT. Translating gives CASGLGRDAASTDTQYF.

This clone is a singleton in its sample. The chain employs TRBV28 and TRBJ1-1, with 7 bases fitting TRBD1. J lost 2 bases, V lost 4 bases, and 10 bases had no gene match. This CDR3 has 16 amino acids. Looked up from germline, CDR1 is MDHEN and CDR2 is SYDVKM. The CDR3 DNA reads as TGTGCCAGCAGTTCCCCCAGGACAGGCCAAAACACTGAAGCTTTCTTT. The encoded protein is CASSSPRTGQNTEAFF.

The rearrangement links TRBV5-4 to TRBJ2-3, with TRBD1 matching over 7 bases. V lost 2 bases and J lost 4; bases outside the gene matches: 1. CDR1 and CDR2 (germline): SGHNT, YYREEE (reference sequence). This CDR3 spans 13 amino acids. The DNA of the CDR3 is TGTGCCAGCAGCTTAACAGGGGCAGATACGCAGTATTTT. Its translation is CASSLTGADTQYF. Supplemented by reference TRBV5-4 and TRBJ2-3, the full variable domain reads ETGVTQSPTHLIKTRGQQVTLRCSSQSGHNTVSWYQQALGQGPQFIFQYYREEENGRGNFPPRFSGLQFPNYSSELNVNALELDDSALYLCASSLTGADTQYFGPGTRLTVL.